The rows below give T cell receptor beta chains drawn from one sample of a study of chemoradiotherapy in HPV16-positive cancers. Libraries were prepared by immunoSEQ multiplex PCR; TCRdb keeps only in-frame clonotypes and omits some of them. The sample holds thousands of clones, over 75% seen once. Sequencing used tumor tissue, obtained from a patient who underwent chemoradiotherapy. These receptors were collected from a human donor with HPV-associated anogenital cancer. The CDR3 runs from the conserved cysteine through the conserved F or W.

V: TRBV6-5
CDR3: CASTPTVNTEAFF

V: TRBV12-5
CDR3: CASGLVREQFF

V: TRBV5-6
CDR3: CASSFWWRDLYGYTF

V: TRBV7-2
CDR3: CASSLRVIAGSDEQYF

V: TRBV5-4
CDR3: CASSLAGVGTDTQYF

V: TRBV28
CDR3: CASRKRGPGNTIYF

V: TRBV7-9
CDR3: CASSPWTGQETQYF

V: TRBV11-2
CDR3: CASSFSGTSEDEQYF

V: TRBV2
CDR3: CASSAGTGAPTEAFF

V: TRBV4-1
CDR3: CASSHSGGSNQPQHF

V: TRBV5-1
CDR3: CASSLMRGGETQYF

V: TRBV4-1
CDR3: CASSQVRSSYEQYF

V: TRBV10-3
CDR3: CAISREGPYVFF

V: TRBV9
CDR3: CASSPRGGGSRDTQYF

V: TRBV5-6
CDR3: CASSLAADNSPLHF

V: TRBV5-1
CDR3: CASSQRAENTEAFF

V: TRBV6-8
CDR3: CASASPLREGTDTQYF

V: TRBV27
CDR3: CASSQVGRDTQYF

V: TRBV30
CDR3: CAWSRYEGSEQYF

V: TRBV30
CDR3: CAWNLGAVNTEAFF

V: TRBV7-7
CDR3: CASADGGNTGELFF

V: TRBV2
CDR3: CATSTQYF

V: TRBV28
CDR3: CASRRTGFPQHF

V: TRBV7-9
CDR3: CASSLAFGGQGYNEQFF